This entry features one T cell receptor beta chain sequence. Enrollees, roughly 18 to 89 years old, lived in 24 US areas. Clinical history reported by participants formed the basis on which cohorts were assigned. Two negative PCRs, clearance, or symptom resolution had been documented for recovered Cohort 3 donors. This entry is derived from a study of blood T cell repertoires in COVID-19. The repertoire was sequenced with immunoSEQ multiplex PCR; TCRdb's copy has only in-frame clones and lacks some. The table shows roughly 500,000 clones, with approximately 91% occurring only once. The sequence was obtained from a woman aged 55-70 years who had recovered from COVID-19. Input material: PBMCs or T cells enriched from blood (not recorded which).

The CDR3 DNA sequence: TGTGCCAGCAGTTACTCCGGACAGGGACGTCTCCTCCACTTT. Encoded protein: CASSYSGQGRLLHF. The gene calls are TRBV6-5 and TRBJ1-6, with TRBD1 identical over 8 bases. The germline V gene encodes CDR1 MNHEY and CDR2 SVGAGI. The CDR3 consists of 14 residues. The J segment lost 15 bases and the V segment lost 0 bases, leaving 7 bases of the junction unmatched.